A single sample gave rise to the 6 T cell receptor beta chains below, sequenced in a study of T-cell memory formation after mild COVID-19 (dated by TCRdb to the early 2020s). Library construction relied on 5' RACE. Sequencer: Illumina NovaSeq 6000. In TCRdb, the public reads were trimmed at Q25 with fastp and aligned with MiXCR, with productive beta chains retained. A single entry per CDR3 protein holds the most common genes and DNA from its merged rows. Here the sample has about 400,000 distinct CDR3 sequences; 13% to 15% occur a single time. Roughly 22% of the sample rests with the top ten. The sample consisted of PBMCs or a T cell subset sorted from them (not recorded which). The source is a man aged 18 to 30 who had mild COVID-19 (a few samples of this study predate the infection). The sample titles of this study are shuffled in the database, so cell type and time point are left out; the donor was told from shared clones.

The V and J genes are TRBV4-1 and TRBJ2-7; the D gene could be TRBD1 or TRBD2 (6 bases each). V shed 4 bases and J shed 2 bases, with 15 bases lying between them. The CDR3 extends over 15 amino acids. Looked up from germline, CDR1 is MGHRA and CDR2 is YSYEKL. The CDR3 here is CASSLETGGAYEQYF. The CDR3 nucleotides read TGCGCCAGCAGCCTCGAGACAGGAGGGGCCTACGAGCAGTACTTC.

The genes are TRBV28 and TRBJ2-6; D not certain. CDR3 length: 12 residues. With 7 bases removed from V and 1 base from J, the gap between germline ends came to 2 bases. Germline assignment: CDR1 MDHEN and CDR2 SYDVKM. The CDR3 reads CASISGANVLTF. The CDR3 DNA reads TGTGCCAGCATATCTGGGGCCAACGTCCTGACTTTC.

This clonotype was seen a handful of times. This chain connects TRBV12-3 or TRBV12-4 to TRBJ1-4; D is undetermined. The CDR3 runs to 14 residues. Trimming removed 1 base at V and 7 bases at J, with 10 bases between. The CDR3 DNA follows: TGTGCCAGCAGTTTAGGGGGATTTGGTGAAAAACTGTTTTTT. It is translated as CASSLGGFGEKLFF.

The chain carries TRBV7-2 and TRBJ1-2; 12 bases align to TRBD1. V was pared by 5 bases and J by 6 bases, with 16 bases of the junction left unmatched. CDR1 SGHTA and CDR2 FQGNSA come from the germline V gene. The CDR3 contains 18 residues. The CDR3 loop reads CASSAQRPGQGARNGYTF. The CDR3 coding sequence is TGTGCCAGCAGCGCACAAAGACCGGGACAGGGGGCGAGGAATGGCTACACCTTC.

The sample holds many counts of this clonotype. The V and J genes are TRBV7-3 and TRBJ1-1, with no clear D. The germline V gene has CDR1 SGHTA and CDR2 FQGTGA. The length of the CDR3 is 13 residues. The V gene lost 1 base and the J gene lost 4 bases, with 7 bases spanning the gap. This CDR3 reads CASSLNGFTEAFF. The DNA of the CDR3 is TGTGCCAGCAGCTTAAACGGGTTCACTGAAGCTTTCTTT.

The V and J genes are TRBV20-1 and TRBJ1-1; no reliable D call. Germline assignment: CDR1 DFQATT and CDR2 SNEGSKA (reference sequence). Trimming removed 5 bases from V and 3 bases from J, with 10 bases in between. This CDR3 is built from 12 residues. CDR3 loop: CSAGGGYTEAFF. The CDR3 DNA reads TGCAGTGCTGGCGGCGGGTACACTGAAGCTTTCTTT.